Below are 4 T cell receptor beta chains sequenced from a single sample in a study of T-cell memory formation after mild COVID-19. TCRdb used MiXCR to reprocess the 5' RACE reads, holding one entry per CDR3 protein. This table holds more than 350,000 distinct CDR3 sequences, 16% found once. The specimen was PBMCs or a T cell subset sorted from them (not recorded which). The receptors come from a young man who had mild COVID-19 (a few samples of this study predate the infection). Cell type and time point are not known.

The rearrangement links TRBV20-1 to TRBJ2-7; TRBD2 matches at 10 bases. The CDR3 has 15 amino acids. With 0 bases clipped from V and 4 bases from J, the junction kept 6 bases outside the gene matches. Germline V CDR1 and CDR2: DFQATT, SNEGSKA (reference sequence). The CDR3 spells CSARDPSGRGYEQYF. The CDR3 DNA reads TGCAGTGCTAGAGACCCCAGCGGGAGGGGTTACGAGCAGTACTTC.

The chain combines TRBV20-1 with TRBJ2-1; the D call may be TRBD1 or TRBD2 (6 bases each). Trimming took 0 bases from V and 6 from J, leaving 15 bases between them. CDR3 length: 15 residues. Germline CDR1 and CDR2: DFQATT and SNEGSKA (reference sequence). The CDR3: CSARDWGAGGNEQFF. DNA for the CDR3: TGCAGTGCTAGAGACTGGGGGGCGGGCGGCAATGAGCAGTTCTTC.

The gene calls are TRBV28 and TRBJ2-7; TRBD1 or TRBD2 may be the D gene (5 bases each). CDR1 is MDHEN, CDR2 SYDVKM, per germline. The CDR3 contains 10 residues. DNA of the CDR3: TGTCCCCGGGACCCGAGGGAGCAGTACGTC. Its translation: CPRDPREQYV.

This clonotype was picked up a small number of times. This chain uses TRBV12-3 or TRBV12-4 with TRBJ2-1; D not certain. V was clipped by 4 bases and J by 0 bases, with 13 bases between them. The CDR3 extends over 16 amino acids. For the CDR3, the DNA is TGTGCCAGCAGTTCCCGGAGCTCGAGCTCCTACAATGAGCAGTTCTTC. It specifies CASSSRSSSSYNEQFF.